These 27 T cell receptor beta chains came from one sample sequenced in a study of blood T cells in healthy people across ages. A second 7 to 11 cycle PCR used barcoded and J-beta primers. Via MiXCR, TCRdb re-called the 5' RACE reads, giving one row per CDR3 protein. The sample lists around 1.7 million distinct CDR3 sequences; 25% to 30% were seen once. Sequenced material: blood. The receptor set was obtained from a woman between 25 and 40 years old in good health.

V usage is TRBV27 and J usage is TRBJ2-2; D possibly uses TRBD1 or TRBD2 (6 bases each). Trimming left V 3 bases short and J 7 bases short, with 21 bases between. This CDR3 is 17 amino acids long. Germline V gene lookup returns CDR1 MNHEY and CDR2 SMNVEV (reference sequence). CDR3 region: CASSFSSGAGSIGELFF. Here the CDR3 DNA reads TGTGCCAGCAGTTTTTCGTCAGGGGCGGGGAGTATCGGGGAGCTGTTTTTT.

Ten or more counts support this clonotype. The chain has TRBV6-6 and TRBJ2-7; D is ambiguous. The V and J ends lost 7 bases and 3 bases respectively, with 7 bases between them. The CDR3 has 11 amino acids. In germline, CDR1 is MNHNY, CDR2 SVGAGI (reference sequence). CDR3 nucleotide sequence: TGTGCCAGCAAGGGCGACTACGAGCAGTACTTC. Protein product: CASKGDYEQYF.

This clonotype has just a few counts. This CDR3 reads CASGLVPANTGELFF. The DNA for the CDR3 is TGTGCTAGTGGTTTGGTACCCGCGAACACCGGGGAGCTGTTTTTT. The J gene is TRBJ2-2, the V gene TRBV12-5; D gene uncertain. The V end was cut by 0 bases, the J end by 0 bases, with 5 bases between. Germline V lookup: CDR1 LGHNT, CDR2 FRNRAP. CDR3 length: 15 residues.

CDR3 nucleotide sequence: TGTGCCAGCAGTTTACCGGGACAGGGGGCGCGGAATGGCTACACCTTC. Its protein is CASSLPGQGARNGYTF. The genes are TRBV28 and TRBJ1-2; 12 bases map to TRBD1. CDR3 length: 16 residues. After removal of 2 bases from V and 6 bases from J, the junction contained 7 bases not matched to a gene. Germline values: CDR1 MDHEN, CDR2 SYDVKM.

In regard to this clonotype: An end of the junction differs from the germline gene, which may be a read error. The CDR3 reads CASSLVGGLDQETQYF. In DNA, the CDR3 is TGTGCCAGCAGTTTGGTTGGGGGCCTAGACCAGGAGACCCAGTACTTC. The gene calls are TRBV12-3 or TRBV12-4 and TRBJ2-5; D may be TRBD1 (6 bases). The CDR3 contains 16 residues.

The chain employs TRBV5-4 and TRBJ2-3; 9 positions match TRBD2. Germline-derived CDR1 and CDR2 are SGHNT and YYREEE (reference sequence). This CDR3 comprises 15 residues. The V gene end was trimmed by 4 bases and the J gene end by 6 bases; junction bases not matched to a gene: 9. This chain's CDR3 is CASSRTSAAPDTQYF. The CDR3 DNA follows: TGTGCCAGCAGCCGGACTAGCGCAGCCCCGGATACGCAGTATTTT.

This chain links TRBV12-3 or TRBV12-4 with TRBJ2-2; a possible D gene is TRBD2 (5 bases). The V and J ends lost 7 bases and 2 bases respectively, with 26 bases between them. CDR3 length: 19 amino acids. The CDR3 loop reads CASKASQWELLRNTGELFF. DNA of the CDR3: TGTGCCAGCAAGGCATCACAGTGGGAGTTGCTGAGAAACACCGGGGAGCTGTTTTTT.

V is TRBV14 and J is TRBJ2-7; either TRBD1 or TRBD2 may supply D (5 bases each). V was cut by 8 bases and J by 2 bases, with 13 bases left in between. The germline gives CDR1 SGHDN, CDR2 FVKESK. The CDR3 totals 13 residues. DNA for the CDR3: TGTGCCAGCCCCCCGGGGCCTACCTACGAGCAGTACTTC. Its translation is CASPPGPTYEQYF.

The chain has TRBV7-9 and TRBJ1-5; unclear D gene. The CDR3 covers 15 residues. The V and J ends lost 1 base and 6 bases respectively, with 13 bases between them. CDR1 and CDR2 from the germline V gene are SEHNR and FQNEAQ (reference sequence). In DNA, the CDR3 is TGTGCCAGCAGCTTAGTCCAGAAAATGGGTCAGCCCCAGCATTTT. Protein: CASSLVQKMGQPQHF.

The CDR3 bases are TGTGCCAGCAGCCAAGTTGGTCCCCCCCAGTACTTC. Protein product: CASSQVGPPQYF. The genes are TRBV3-1 and TRBJ2-7; D remains unclear. The CDR3 length is 12 residues. From germline, CDR1 is LGHDT and CDR2 YNNKEL (reference sequence). V lost 1 base to trimming and J lost 10 bases, with 11 bases between them.

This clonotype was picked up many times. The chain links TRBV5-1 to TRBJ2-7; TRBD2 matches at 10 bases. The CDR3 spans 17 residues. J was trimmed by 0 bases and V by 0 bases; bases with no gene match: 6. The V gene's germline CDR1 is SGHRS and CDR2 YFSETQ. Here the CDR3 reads CASSLAMASGSSYEQYF. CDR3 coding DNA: TGCGCCAGCAGCTTGGCCATGGCTAGCGGGAGCTCCTACGAGCAGTACTTC.

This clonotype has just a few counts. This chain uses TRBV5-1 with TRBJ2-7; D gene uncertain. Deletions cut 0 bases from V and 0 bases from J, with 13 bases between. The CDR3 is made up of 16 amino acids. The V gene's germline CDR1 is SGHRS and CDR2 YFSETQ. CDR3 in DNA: TGCGCCAGCAGCTTGGGAAAGGGTGTAAGCTCCTACGAGCAGTACTTC. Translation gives CASSLGKGVSSYEQYF.

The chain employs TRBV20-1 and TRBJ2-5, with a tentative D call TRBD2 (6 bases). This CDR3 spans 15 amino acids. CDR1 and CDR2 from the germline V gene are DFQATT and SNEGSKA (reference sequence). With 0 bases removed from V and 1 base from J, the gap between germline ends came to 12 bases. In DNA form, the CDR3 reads TGCAGTGCTAGAGAGGGGGGTGGGGGCCAAGAGACCCAGTACTTC. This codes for CSAREGGGGQETQYF.

The CDR3 here is CASSYDTNSPLHF. DNA for the CDR3: TGTGCCAGCAGTTACGATACGAATTCACCCCTCCACTTT. The chain uses TRBV6-5 and TRBJ1-6; D call uncertain. The CDR3 runs 13 residues. The germline V gene has CDR1 MNHEY and CDR2 SVGAGI. V lost 2 bases and J 7 bases, leaving 6 bases between the germline ends.

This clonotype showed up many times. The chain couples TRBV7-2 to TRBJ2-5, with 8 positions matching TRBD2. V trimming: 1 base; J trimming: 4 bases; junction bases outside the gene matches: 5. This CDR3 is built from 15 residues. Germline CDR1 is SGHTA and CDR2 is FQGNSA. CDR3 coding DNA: TGTGCCAGCAGCTTAGGTGGCAGCGGGGGAGAGACCCAGTACTTC. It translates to CASSLGGSGGETQYF. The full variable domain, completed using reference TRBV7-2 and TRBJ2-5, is GAGVSQSPSNKVTEKGKDVELRCDPISGHTALYWYRQSLGQGLEFLIYFQGNSAPDKSGLPSDRFSAERTGGSVSTLTIQRTQQEDSAVYLCASSLGGSGGETQYFGPGTRLLVL.

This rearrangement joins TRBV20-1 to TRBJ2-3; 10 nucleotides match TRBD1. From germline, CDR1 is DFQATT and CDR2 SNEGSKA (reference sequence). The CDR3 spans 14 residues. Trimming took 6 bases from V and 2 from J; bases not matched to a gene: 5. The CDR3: CSAEGTGDTDTQYF. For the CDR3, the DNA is TGCAGTGCCGAGGGGACAGGGGACACAGATACGCAGTATTTT.

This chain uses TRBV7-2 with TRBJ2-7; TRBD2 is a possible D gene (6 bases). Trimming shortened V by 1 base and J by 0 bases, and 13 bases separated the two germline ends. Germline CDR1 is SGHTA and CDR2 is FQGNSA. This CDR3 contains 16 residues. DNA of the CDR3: TGTGCCAGCAGCTTAGACTCCCAGACTAGCTCCTACGAGCAGTACTTC. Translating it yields CASSLDSQTSSYEQYF. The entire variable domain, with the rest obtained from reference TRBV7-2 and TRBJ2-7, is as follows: GAGVSQSPSNKVTEKGKDVELRCDPISGHTALYWYRQSLGQGLEFLIYFQGNSAPDKSGLPSDRFSAERTGGSVSTLTIQRTQQEDSAVYLCASSLDSQTSSYEQYFGPGTRLTVT.

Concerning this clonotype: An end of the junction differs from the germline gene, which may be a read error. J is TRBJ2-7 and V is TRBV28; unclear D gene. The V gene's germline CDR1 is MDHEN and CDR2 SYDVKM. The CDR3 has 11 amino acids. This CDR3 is CAGREDYEQYF. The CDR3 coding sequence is TGTGCCGGCAGAGAAGACTACGAGCAGTACTTC.

Written as DNA, the CDR3 is TGCAGTGCCAACTCCCGGAGCGGGAGTTCAGATACGCAGTATTTT. This translates into CSANSRSGSSDTQYF. The chain combines TRBV20-1 with TRBJ2-3, with 8 bases lining up with TRBD2. V shed 6 bases, J shed 4 bases, and the junction held 12 bases outside the gene matches. The germline gives CDR1 DFQATT, CDR2 SNEGSKA (reference sequence). The CDR3 is made up of 15 amino acids.

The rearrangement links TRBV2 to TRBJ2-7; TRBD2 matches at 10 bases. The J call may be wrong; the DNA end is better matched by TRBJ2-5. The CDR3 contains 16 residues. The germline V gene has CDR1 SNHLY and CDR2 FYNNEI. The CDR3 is CASSRDSGRFEETQYF. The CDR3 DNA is TGTGCCAGCAGCCGAGATAGCGGGAGGTTTGAGGAGACCCAGTACTTC.

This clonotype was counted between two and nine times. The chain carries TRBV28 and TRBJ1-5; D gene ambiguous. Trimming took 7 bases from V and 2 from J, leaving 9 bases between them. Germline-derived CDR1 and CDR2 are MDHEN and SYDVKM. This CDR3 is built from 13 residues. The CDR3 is CASIPAGNQPQHF. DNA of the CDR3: TGTGCCAGCATCCCTGCTGGCAATCAGCCCCAGCATTTT. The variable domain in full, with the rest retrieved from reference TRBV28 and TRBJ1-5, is DVKVTQSSRYLVKRTGEKVFLECVQDMDHENMFWYRQDPGLGLRLIYFSYDVKMKEKGDIPEGYSVSREKKERFSLILESASTNQTSMYLCASIPAGNQPQHFGDGTRLSIL.

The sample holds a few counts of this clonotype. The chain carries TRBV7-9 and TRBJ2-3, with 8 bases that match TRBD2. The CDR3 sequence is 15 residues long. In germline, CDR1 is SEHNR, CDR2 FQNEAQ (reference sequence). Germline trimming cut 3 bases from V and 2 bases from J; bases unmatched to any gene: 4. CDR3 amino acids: CASSFRREDTDTQYF. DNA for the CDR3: TGTGCCAGCAGCTTTCGGCGGGAGGACACAGATACGCAGTATTTT.

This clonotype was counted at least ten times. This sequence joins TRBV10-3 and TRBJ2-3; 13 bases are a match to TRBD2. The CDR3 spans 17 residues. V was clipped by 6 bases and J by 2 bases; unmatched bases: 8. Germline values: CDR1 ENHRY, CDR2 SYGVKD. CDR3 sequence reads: CAIRELAGGITTDTQYF. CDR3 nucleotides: TGTGCCATCAGAGAACTAGCGGGAGGGATAACCACAGATACGCAGTATTTT.

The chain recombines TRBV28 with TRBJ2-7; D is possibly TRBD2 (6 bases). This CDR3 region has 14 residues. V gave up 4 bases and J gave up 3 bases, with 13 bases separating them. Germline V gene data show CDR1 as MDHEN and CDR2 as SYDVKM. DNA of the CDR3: TGTGCCAGCAGTTCCATAGCGGAGAACTACGAGCAGTACTTC. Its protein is CASSSIAENYEQYF.

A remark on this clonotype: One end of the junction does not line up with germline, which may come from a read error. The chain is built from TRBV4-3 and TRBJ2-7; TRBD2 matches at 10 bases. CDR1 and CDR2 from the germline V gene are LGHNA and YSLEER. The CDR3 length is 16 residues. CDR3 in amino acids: CPSSQDVAGGGYEQYF. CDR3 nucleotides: TGCCCCAGCAGCCAGGACGTAGCGGGAGGAGGGTACGAGCAGTACTTC.

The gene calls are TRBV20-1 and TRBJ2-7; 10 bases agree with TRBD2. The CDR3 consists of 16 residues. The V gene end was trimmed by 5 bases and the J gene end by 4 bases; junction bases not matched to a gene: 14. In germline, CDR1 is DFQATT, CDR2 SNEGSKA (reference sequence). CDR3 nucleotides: TGCAGTGCTTCAGAGGGAGGTAGCGGGGGGCGGTACGAGCAGTACTTC. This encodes CSASEGGSGGRYEQYF.

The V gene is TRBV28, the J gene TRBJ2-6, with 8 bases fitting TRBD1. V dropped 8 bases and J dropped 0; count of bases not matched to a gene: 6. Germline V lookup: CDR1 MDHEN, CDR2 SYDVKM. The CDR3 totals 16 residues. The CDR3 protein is CASGRTGISGANVLTF. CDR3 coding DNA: TGTGCCAGCGGGCGGACAGGGATCTCTGGGGCCAACGTCCTGACTTTC.